This T cell receptor (beta chain) was sequenced during a study of T cells in Graves' hyperthyroidism and ophthalmopathy. Researchers took RNA transcripts and amplified the TCR beta CDR3 regions from them. The HTBI set primed first-round TCR CDR3 RT-PCR. In TCRdb, the multiplex PCR reads were re-called with MiXCR into one record per CDR3 protein. Of about 180,000 distinct CDR3 sequences listed, approximately 17% are singletons. Study-wide results and limits: Clonotypes that were expanded in thyroid above 0.001 mostly appeared in blood too.

Trimming removed 0 bases at V and 0 bases at J, with 17 bases between. The V gene's germline CDR1 is KGHSH and CDR2 LQKENI. The CDR3 has 18 residues. The table lists this clonotype with many counts. What it binds is not known. Sequences were obtained from blood. V and J are TRBV18 and TRBJ1-1, with a tentative D call TRBD1 (5 bases). The source is a woman aged 45 to 65 with Graves' hyperthyroidism. DNA for the CDR3: TGTGCCAGCTCACCACCGTCGGTGTCAGGGAAGGTGAACACTGAAGCTTTCTTT. It is translated as CASSPPSVSGKVNTEAFF. Looking up the rest from reference TRBV18 and TRBJ1-1 gives the full variable domain: NAGVMQNPRHLVRRRGQEARLRCSPMKGHSHVYWYRQLPEEGLKFMVYLQKENIIDESGMPKERFSAEFPKEGPSILRIQQVVRGDSAAYFCASSPPSVSGKVNTEAFFGQGTRLTVV.